These T cell receptor beta chains were read from a single sample in a study of neurological immune-mediated disorders. In TCRdb, the 5' RACE reads were re-called with MiXCR into one record per CDR3 protein. The data contain 65,000 to 70,000 distinct CDR3 sequences, about 4% of them seen just once; the ten biggest clones take up more than 2.5%. The sample comprised PBMCs. These receptors were taken from a man aged 45-60 years with multiple sclerosis. Both conserved end residues are part of each CDR3. The D gene is left open where the match is weak. The listing skips clone size in some rows; elsewhere it reads once, few, many or a size class.

v_call: TRBV5-1
clone_size: .
j_call: TRBJ1-1
d_call: .
cdr3_aa: CASSQPDRNTEAFF
cdr3_nt: TGCGCCAGCAGCCAACCTGACAGGAACACTGAAGCTTTCTTT

v_call: TRBV24-1
clone_size: many
j_call: TRBJ2-2
d_call: .
cdr3_aa: CATSDIVNTGELFF
cdr3_nt: TGTGCCACCAGTGATATTGTAAACACCGGGGAGCTGTTTTTT

v_call: TRBV5-1
clone_size: many
j_call: TRBJ1-4
d_call: TRBD1
cdr3_aa: CASSLGTGVNEKLFF
cdr3_nt: TGCGCCAGCAGCCTTGGGACAGGCGTTAATGAAAAACTGTTTTTT

v_call: TRBV5-1
clone_size: many
j_call: TRBJ2-2
d_call: .
cdr3_aa: CASSLTGTGELFF
cdr3_nt: TGCGCCAGCAGCTTGACGGGAACCGGGGAGCTGTTTTTT

v_call: TRBV29-1
clone_size: many
j_call: TRBJ1-1
d_call: .
cdr3_aa: CSARTNTEAFF
cdr3_nt: TGCAGCGCGAGGACAAACACTGAAGCTTTCTTT

v_call: TRBV7-9
clone_size: many
j_call: TRBJ2-1
d_call: .
cdr3_aa: CASRARRDTLIAPGNEQFF
cdr3_nt: TGTGCCAGCAGGGCCCGACGGGACACTCTTATCGCCCCGGGAAATGAGCAGTTCTTC

v_call: TRBV9
clone_size: many
j_call: TRBJ1-2
d_call: TRBD1
cdr3_aa: CASSVGRGQGSYNYGYTF
cdr3_nt: TGTGCCAGCAGCGTAGGGCGGGGACAGGGCTCATATAACTATGGCTACACCTTC

v_call: TRBV5-1
clone_size: many
j_call: TRBJ2-7
d_call: TRBD1
cdr3_aa: CASRTGTTLHEQYF
cdr3_nt: TGCGCCAGCAGGACAGGGACCACCCTCCACGAGCAGTACTTC

v_call: TRBV6-5
clone_size: many
j_call: TRBJ1-5
d_call: .
cdr3_aa: CASSYSGLNSNQPQHF
cdr3_nt: TGTGCCAGCAGTTACTCGGGACTAAATAGCAATCAGCCCCAGCATTTT

v_call: TRBV20-1
clone_size: many
j_call: TRBJ1-4
d_call: TRBD1
cdr3_aa: CSARDWDRGRHEKLFF
cdr3_nt: TGCAGTGCTAGAGATTGGGACAGGGGGCGCCATGAAAAACTGTTTTTT

v_call: TRBV7-2
clone_size: many
j_call: TRBJ2-3
d_call: .
cdr3_aa: CASSLGIRPAYF
cdr3_nt: TGTGCCAGCAGCTTAGGGATCCGACCTGCGTATTTT

v_call: TRBV6-1
clone_size: many
j_call: TRBJ1-1
d_call: .
cdr3_aa: CASSEGSQVNTEAFF
cdr3_nt: TGTGCCAGCAGTGAAGGTAGTCAGGTGAACACTGAAGCTTTCTTT

v_call: TRBV5-1
clone_size: .
j_call: TRBJ1-2
d_call: .
cdr3_aa: CASSLESPGYGYTF
cdr3_nt: TGCGCCAGCAGCTTGGAATCGCCGGGGTATGGCTACACCTTC

v_call: TRBV15
clone_size: many
j_call: TRBJ1-1
d_call: .
cdr3_aa: CATSRADFVATEAFF
cdr3_nt: TGTGCCACCAGCAGAGCGGACTTTGTGGCCACTGAAGCTTTCTTT

v_call: TRBV6-6
clone_size: .
j_call: TRBJ1-4
d_call: .
cdr3_aa: CASSPRRANEKLFF
cdr3_nt: TGTGCCAGCAGTCCCCGTAGGGCTAATGAAAAACTGTTTTTT

v_call: TRBV20-1
clone_size: many
j_call: TRBJ1-1
d_call: .
cdr3_aa: CSASENTEAFF
cdr3_nt: TGCAGTGCCTCAGAGAACACTGAAGCTTTCTTT

v_call: TRBV5-5
clone_size: medium-sized
j_call: TRBJ2-5
d_call: .
cdr3_aa: CASSQGFRETQYF
cdr3_nt: TGTGCCAGCAGCCAGGGGTTCCGAGAGACCCAGTACTTC

v_call: TRBV27
clone_size: few
j_call: TRBJ2-2
d_call: .
cdr3_aa: CASSLEPGAIGELFF
cdr3_nt: TGTGCCAGCAGTTTAGAACCGGGGGCCATCGGGGAGCTGTTTTTT

v_call: TRBV5-1
clone_size: few
j_call: TRBJ2-2
d_call: .
cdr3_aa: CASSLEGTPNTGELFF
cdr3_nt: TGCGCCAGCAGCTTGGAGGGGACTCCGAACACCGGGGAGCTGTTTTTT

v_call: TRBV20-1
clone_size: many
j_call: TRBJ2-5
d_call: TRBD2
cdr3_aa: CSAHLAGGSETQYF
cdr3_nt: TGCAGTGCCCACCTGGCGGGGGGTTCAGAGACCCAGTACTTC

v_call: TRBV7-2
clone_size: many
j_call: TRBJ1-1
d_call: .
cdr3_aa: CASSSYQGYAFF
cdr3_nt: TGTGCCAGCAGCTCATATCAAGGCTATGCTTTCTTT

v_call: TRBV12-3/TRBV12-4
clone_size: many
j_call: TRBJ2-7
d_call: .
cdr3_aa: CASSLQVYEQYF
cdr3_nt: TGTGCCAGCAGTTTACAGGTCTACGAGCAGTACTTC

v_call: TRBV7-6
clone_size: many
j_call: TRBJ2-5
d_call: TRBD1
cdr3_aa: CASSGQVQETQYF
cdr3_nt: TGTGCCAGCAGCGGACAGGTCCAAGAGACCCAGTACTTC

v_call: TRBV9
clone_size: many
j_call: TRBJ1-4
d_call: .
cdr3_aa: CASSAGGGPQEKLFF
cdr3_nt: TGTGCCAGCAGCGCCGGTGGGGGGCCTCAGGAAAAACTGTTTTTT

v_call: TRBV2
clone_size: many
j_call: TRBJ2-3
d_call: .
cdr3_aa: CASRPGGTDTQYF
cdr3_nt: TGTGCCAGCAGGCCAGGGGGCACAGATACGCAGTATTTT

v_call: TRBV20-1
clone_size: many
j_call: TRBJ2-3
d_call: .
cdr3_aa: CSAKGYRITDTQYF
cdr3_nt: TGCAGTGCTAAAGGCTACCGTATTACAGATACGCAGTATTTT

v_call: TRBV6-6
clone_size: few
j_call: TRBJ2-3
d_call: .
cdr3_aa: CASRTPFTSTDTQYF
cdr3_nt: TGTGCCAGCAGAACTCCATTTACTAGCACAGATACGCAGTATTTT

v_call: TRBV28
clone_size: many
j_call: TRBJ1-4
d_call: .
cdr3_aa: CASSLLTGTVNEKLFF
cdr3_nt: TGTGCCAGCAGTCTCCTTACAGGGACCGTTAATGAAAAACTGTTTTTT

v_call: TRBV28
clone_size: .
j_call: TRBJ1-1
d_call: .
cdr3_aa: CASSLPWASGNPEAFF
cdr3_nt: TGTGCCAGCAGTTTACCCTGGGCCTCCGGAAACCCTGAAGCTTTCTTT

v_call: TRBV20-1
clone_size: many
j_call: TRBJ2-3
d_call: .
cdr3_aa: CSAPTGTLTDTQYF
cdr3_nt: TGCAGTGCCCCCACAGGGACCCTCACAGATACGCAGTATTTT

v_call: TRBV20-1
clone_size: many
j_call: TRBJ2-7
d_call: .
cdr3_aa: CSARERQSEQYF
cdr3_nt: TGCAGTGCTAGAGAACGGCAGTCTGAGCAGTACTTC

v_call: TRBV5-1
clone_size: many
j_call: TRBJ2-3
d_call: TRBD2
cdr3_aa: CASRITSGGTDTQYF
cdr3_nt: TGCGCCAGCAGAATTACTAGCGGGGGCACAGATACGCAGTATTTT

v_call: TRBV12-3/TRBV12-4
clone_size: many
j_call: TRBJ2-5
d_call: .
cdr3_aa: CASSFRAKETQYF
cdr3_nt: TGTGCCAGCAGTTTTCGGGCCAAAGAGACCCAGTACTTC

v_call: TRBV7-8
clone_size: many
j_call: TRBJ2-5
d_call: TRBD2
cdr3_aa: CASSLEFAAGTQETQYF
cdr3_nt: TGTGCCAGCAGCTTAGAATTTGCAGCGGGGACTCAAGAGACCCAGTACTTC

v_call: TRBV12-3/TRBV12-4
clone_size: many
j_call: TRBJ1-3
d_call: .
cdr3_aa: CASSLGGGNTIYF
cdr3_nt: TGTGCCAGCAGTTTGGGCGGGGGAAACACCATATATTTT

v_call: TRBV15
clone_size: many
j_call: TRBJ2-2
d_call: .
cdr3_aa: CATSGSPGTGELFF
cdr3_nt: TGTGCCACCAGCGGGAGCCCGGGCACCGGGGAGCTGTTTTTT

v_call: TRBV20-1
clone_size: .
j_call: TRBJ1-1
d_call: .
cdr3_aa: CSARSSSPKNTEAFF
cdr3_nt: TGCAGTGCTAGATCCTCATCCCCAAAGAACACTGAAGCTTTCTTT